This T cell receptor (beta chain) was captured in a study of shared clonotypes between healthy human individuals. Study results and caveats: Some clonotypes were shared by all four sorted-subset donors, while others were not shared. The non-shared ones had lower generation probabilities than the shared ones.

Here immunoSEQ multiplex PCR was the method, and the copy in TCRdb shows in-frame clones only, minus some. The repertoire consists of 850,000 to 1,200,000 clones, with roughly 70% occurring once and the leading ten covering around 1.4%. V was clipped by 5 bases and J by 6 bases; unmatched bases: 5. Per germline, CDR1 SGHVS and CDR2 FNYEAQ. This CDR3 has 15 residues. With respect to this clone: The antigen is unknown.

Sequencing input: memory CD4+ T cells sorted from blood. As to subset: CD45RA-negative fraction. This chain links TRBV7-6 with TRBJ2-2; TRBD1 matches at 11 bases. The sequence was obtained from a man in his late teens or twenties in good health. The CDR3 bases are TGTGCCAGCAGCGAAAGGACAGGGGGCCCCGGGGAGCTGTTTTTT. Protein: CASSERTGGPGELFF.